A selection of T cell receptor beta chains follows, all from one sample in a study of spatial heterogeneity in lung cancer. Via MiXCR, TCRdb re-called the 5' RACE reads, giving one row per CDR3 protein. Counted here are around 11,000 distinct CDR3 sequences, roughly 7.9% occurring once; the ten biggest clones make up around 21%. This specimen consisted of lung tumor tissue, obtained at surgery. The receptor set was obtained from a female donor with early-stage non-small cell lung cancer. Both conserved end residues are part of each CDR3. The order of the fields is J gene, clone size, D gene, V gene, CDR3 protein, CDR3 DNA. The D gene is left open where the match is weak. Expanded clones get a size class; other rows say once, few or many, or leave the size out.

TRBJ2-1	many	TRBD2	TRBV7-2	CASSLERGSHYNEQFF	TGTGCCAGCAGCTTAGAGCGGGGGAGCCATTACAATGAGCAGTTCTTC
TRBJ2-7	many	-	TRBV28	CASSVGRGRGQYF	TGTGCCAGCAGTGTGGGACGGGGAAGAGGGCAGTACTTC
TRBJ2-5	-	TRBD2	TRBV19	CASSTGGGTQETQYF	TGTGCCAGTAGTACGGGAGGGGGGACCCAAGAGACCCAGTACTTC
TRBJ1-5	medium-sized	-	TRBV15	CATSRVSGTGQPQHF	TGTGCCACCAGCAGAGTGTCTGGAACGGGGCAGCCCCAGCATTTT
TRBJ2-1	medium-sized	TRBD1	TRBV27	CASSIDRGKGNEQFF	TGTGCCAGCAGTATAGACAGGGGTAAGGGCAATGAGCAGTTCTTC
TRBJ2-3	many	-	TRBV20-1	CSARDYARGDTQYF	TGCAGTGCTAGAGATTATGCCCGGGGAGATACGCAGTATTTT
TRBJ1-2	many	-	TRBV28	CASSSTGGRTYGYTF	TGTGCCAGCAGTTCCACGGGGGGGCGGACCTATGGCTACACCTTC
TRBJ2-3	many	-	TRBV4-1	CASSLPTSPDTQYF	TGCGCCAGCAGCCTTCCGACTAGTCCAGATACGCAGTATTTT
TRBJ2-3	-	-	TRBV6-4	CASSERGTDTQYF	TGTGCCAGCAGTGAGCGGGGCACAGATACGCAGTATTTT
TRBJ1-1	medium-sized	TRBD1	TRBV2	CASSGTGGITEAFF	TGTGCCAGCAGTGGAACAGGGGGGATCACTGAAGCTTTCTTT
TRBJ1-1	medium-sized	-	TRBV7-2	CASSFKRGGTTMNTEAFF	TGTGCCAGCAGCTTCAAACGGGGAGGGACCACCATGAACACTGAAGCTTTCTTT
TRBJ2-5	many	-	TRBV13	CASSLGSIQETQYF	TGTGCCAGCAGCTTAGGGTCCATCCAAGAGACCCAGTACTTC
TRBJ1-1	once	-	TRBV20-1	CSARDSITEAFF	TGCAGTGCTAGGGACAGTATCACTGAAGCTTTCTTT
TRBJ1-4	-	-	TRBV19	CASELRPATEKLFF	TGTGCCAGTGAGTTGAGGCCAGCTACTGAAAAACTGTTTTTT
TRBJ2-3	many	-	TRBV5-1	CASSLGDLTDTQYF	TGCGCCAGCAGCTTAGGAGACTTGACAGATACGCAGTATTTT
TRBJ2-7	many	-	TRBV20-1	CSTLLVAGSVEQYF	TGCAGTACCCTCCTGGTGGCAGGGTCGGTCGAGCAGTACTTC
TRBJ1-5	medium-sized	-	TRBV21-1	CASSKALEGAYQPQHF	TGTGCCAGCAGCAAAGCCCTCGAGGGGGCCTATCAGCCCCAGCATTTT
TRBJ1-1	many	-	TRBV15	CATSRDTFSMNTEAFF	TGTGCCACCAGCAGAGACACCTTTTCGATGAACACTGAAGCTTTCTTT
TRBJ2-1	many	TRBD1	TRBV12-3/TRBV12-4	CASSLGTGPYNEQFF	TGTGCCAGCAGCCTAGGGACAGGGCCCTACAATGAGCAGTTCTTC
TRBJ2-7	many	-	TRBV12-3/TRBV12-4	CASSVGTTYEQYF	TGTGCCAGCAGCGTCGGGACCACCTACGAGCAGTACTTC
TRBJ1-2	medium-sized	-	TRBV27	CASSPRFWTF	TGTGCCAGCTCTCCGAGGTTTTGGACCTTC
TRBJ1-4	many	-	TRBV6-5	CASSLTPSNRAMNEKLFF	TGTGCCAGCAGCCTCACTCCATCGAACAGGGCCATGAATGAAAAACTGTTTTTT